The 23 T cell receptor beta chains below were found in one sample sequenced in a study of human T cells and chemical hapten exposure. As for time point: patch test 1, 2 weeks after DPC sensitization. The sample's treatment: therapeutic diphenylcyclopropenone sensitization with weekly scalp DPC. TCRdb reprocessed the RACE reads with MiXCR, giving one entry per CDR3 protein. The table lists more than 65,000 distinct CDR3 sequences, around a third of them singletons. This material consisted of whole blood, taken in connection with sensitization to the hapten diphenylcyclopropenone (DPC). These receptors all come from a man aged 40-50 years with alopecia areata. Some clones in this sample may be carry-over from other donors' samples.

This clonotype has a handful of counts. In DNA form, the CDR3 reads TGCAGTGCTAGAGCTATAATAAATTTCGACGGGCAGAGACTTAACTATGGCTACACCTTC. Translated, it gives CSARAIINFDGQRLNYGYTF. The V and J genes are TRBV20-1 and TRBJ1-2; no firm D call. V was clipped by 1 base and J by 1 base, with 28 bases between them. The germline gives CDR1 DFQATT, CDR2 SNEGSKA (reference sequence). The CDR3 runs to 20 residues.

This clonotype has more than one count but fewer than ten. This chain joins TRBV28 and TRBJ2-3; possible D gene TRBD1, 6 bases. The CDR3 sequence is 14 residues long. Between the trimmed V and J ends, which lost 5 bases and 5 bases, there was a span of 14 bases. CDR1 and CDR2 (germline): MDHEN, SYDVKM. The CDR3: CASSTQTGQDTQYF. The CDR3 DNA sequence: TGTGCCAGCAGTACCCAGACAGGTCAAGATACGCAGTATTTT.

This chain uses TRBV6-5 with TRBJ2-3, with D perhaps being TRBD1 or TRBD2 (5 bases each). Germline assignment: CDR1 MNHEY and CDR2 SVGAGI. V was clipped by 6 bases and J by 5 bases, with 12 bases between them. CDR3 size: 13 residues. Here the CDR3 DNA reads TGTGCCAGCAGCCGGGACGGACTAGATACGCAGTATTTT. Residues: CASSRDGLDTQYF.

This chain's CDR3 is CASSLATGVTEAFF. CDR3 coding DNA: TGTGCCAGCAGCTTAGCGACAGGGGTAACTGAAGCTTTCTTT. This chain links TRBV7-6 with TRBJ1-1, with 8 bases identical to TRBD1. J was trimmed by 5 bases and V by 0 bases; bases with no gene match: 2. This CDR3 is built from 14 residues. Germline CDR1 and CDR2: SGHVS and FNYEAQ.

This clonotype was recorded a few times. The CDR3 is CASSLDPVGYTF. For the CDR3, the DNA is TGTGCCAGCAGCTTAGATCCCGTTGGCTACACCTTC. The chain has TRBV7-8 and TRBJ1-2; no definite D call. The CDR3 length is 12 residues. Germline lookup yields CDR1 SGHVS and CDR2 FQNEAQ. With 1 base removed from V and 7 bases from J, the gap between germline ends came to 7 bases.

The table lists this clonotype with a few counts. One junction end does not reproduce the germline sequence, and a read error may be involved. The chain combines TRBV30 with TRBJ2-7; 9 positions match TRBD2. The CDR3 is 16 amino acids. Germline assignment: CDR1 GTSNPN and CDR2 SVGIG (reference sequence). CDR3 sequence reads: CAGRGLAGTRYYEQYF. CDR3 nucleotides: TGTGCCGGGAGGGGGCTAGCGGGAACTCGCTACTACGAGCAGTACTTC.

The V and J genes are TRBV18 and TRBJ2-1; D not certain. The germline CDR1 and CDR2 sequences are KGHSH and LQKENI. This CDR3 has 13 residues. V was cut by 2 bases and J by 10 bases, with 12 bases left in between. CDR3 in amino acids: CASSPIGVREQFF. The CDR3 bases are TGTGCCAGCTCACCAATTGGGGTACGCGAGCAGTTCTTC.

This chain connects TRBV7-8 to TRBJ2-5; TRBD2 might be the D (6 bases). Trimming removed 7 bases from V and 1 base from J, with 10 bases in between. The CDR3 spans 13 residues. The germline CDR1 and CDR2 sequences are SGHVS and FQNEAQ. The CDR3 sequence: CASTGGLQETQYF. DNA of the CDR3: TGTGCCAGCACCGGGGGACTCCAAGAGACCCAGTACTTC. Filled out from reference TRBV7-8 and TRBJ2-5, the complete variable domain reads GAGVSQSPRYKVAKRGQDVALRCDPISGHVSLFWYQQALGQGPEFLTYFQNEAQLDKSGLPSDRFFAERPEGSVSTLKIQRTQQEDSAVYLCASTGGLQETQYFGPGTRLLVL.

This chain connects TRBV6-5 to TRBJ2-1, with no clear D. Trimming left V 5 bases short and J 3 bases short, with 14 bases between. The CDR3 runs 15 residues. Germline V gene lookup returns CDR1 MNHEY and CDR2 SVGAGI. CDR3 DNA sequence: TGTGCCAGCAGTCCCGATAGAGGTTACTACAATGAGCAGTTCTTC. Translated, it gives CASSPDRGYYNEQFF.

The chain employs TRBV3-1 and TRBJ2-2; D possibly corresponds to TRBD2 (6 bases). The CDR3 consists of 15 residues. Germline CDR1 is LGHDT and CDR2 is YNNKEL (reference sequence). V was shortened by 2 bases and J by 4 bases, with 11 bases between the two germline ends. The CDR3 region is CASSQSGVGTGELFF. DNA of the CDR3: TGTGCCAGCAGCCAATCGGGAGTCGGCACCGGGGAGCTGTTTTTT.

Only a few counts were recorded for this clonotype. J is TRBJ2-3 and V is TRBV10-1, with TRBD2 matching 11 bases. This CDR3 has 15 amino acids. From germline, CDR1 is WNHNN and CDR2 SYGVQD (reference sequence). After removal of 3 bases from V and 4 bases from J, the junction contained 3 bases not matched to a gene. CDR3 sequence reads: CASSDSGRAPDTQYF. The CDR3 DNA follows: TGCGCCAGCAGTGATAGCGGGAGGGCCCCAGATACGCAGTATTTT.

The J gene is TRBJ2-1, the V gene TRBV12-3 or TRBV12-4; 12 nucleotides line up with TRBD1. This CDR3 is built from 15 residues. V shed 5 bases, J shed 8 bases, and the junction held 7 bases outside the gene matches. CDR3 region: CASSAGQGAGDEQFF. CDR3 in DNA: TGTGCCAGCAGTGCGGGACAGGGGGCTGGGGATGAGCAGTTCTTC.

This clonotype was found once. V and J are TRBV12-3 or TRBV12-4 and TRBJ2-6; D gene unclear. The CDR3 is 14 residues long. Trimming removed 8 bases at V and 0 bases at J, with 8 bases between. In DNA, the CDR3 is TGTGCCAGCCGGCTTAGCTCTGGGGCCAACGTCCTGACTTTC. It codes for CASRLSSGANVLTF.

This clonotype was found a few times. The CDR3 DNA reads TGTGCCAGCAGCTTGGGCCTCAGGGGAGCGAGTGCAGATACGCAGTATTTT. Translation gives CASSLGLRGASADTQYF. V gene TRBV5-6 combines with J gene TRBJ2-3, with D possibly matching TRBD1 (6 bases). In germline, CDR1 is SGHDT, CDR2 YYEEEE. There are 17 residues in the CDR3. Trimming shortened V by 0 bases and J by 4 bases, and 18 bases separated the two germline ends.

The table lists this clonotype with a few counts. This rearrangement joins TRBV27 to TRBJ1-5, with 8 positions matching TRBD1. The CDR3 consists of 14 residues. Germline V lookup: CDR1 MNHEY, CDR2 SMNVEV (reference sequence). J was trimmed by 4 bases and V by 8 bases; bases with no gene match: 7. The CDR3 sequence: CASRTTGGNQPQHF. The CDR3, as DNA: TGTGCCAGCCGCACCACAGGGGGAAATCAGCCCCAGCATTTT.

This clonotype was observed a single time. The rearrangement links TRBV7-6 to TRBJ2-1; 9 nucleotides line up with TRBD1. The V segment lost 5 bases and the J segment 7 bases; nucleotides outside the gene matches: 9. This CDR3 has 15 amino acids. Germline CDR1 is SGHVS and CDR2 is FNYEAQ. The CDR3 DNA follows: TGTGCCAGCAGCCACCGGGACAGGGTGAGAAATGAGCAGTTCTTC. It codes for CASSHRDRVRNEQFF. Full variable domain (missing parts from reference TRBV7-6 and TRBJ2-1): GAGVSQSPRYKVTKRGQDVALRCDPISGHVSLYWYRQALGQGPEFLTYFNYEAQQDKSGLPNDRFSAERPEGSISTLTIQRTEQRDSAMYRCASSHRDRVRNEQFFGPGTRLTVL.

This rearrangement joins TRBV7-2 to TRBJ2-5, with D perhaps matching TRBD1 or TRBD2 (5 bases each). Per germline, CDR1 SGHTA and CDR2 FQGNSA. Trimming cost V 4 bases and J 6 bases, with 18 bases left between them. The length of the CDR3 is 15 residues. The CDR3: CASSSGQTRGQTQYF. CDR3 DNA: TGTGCCAGCAGCTCCGGACAAACCCGGGGACAGACCCAGTACTTC. Complete variable domain (other parts from reference TRBV7-2 and TRBJ2-5): GAGVSQSPSNKVTEKGKDVELRCDPISGHTALYWYRQSLGQGLEFLIYFQGNSAPDKSGLPSDRFSAERTGGSVSTLTIQRTQQEDSAVYLCASSSGQTRGQTQYFGPGTRLLVL.

CDR3 in amino acids: CASSLVGEDSSTDTQYF. The CDR3 DNA follows: TGTGCCAGCAGCTTAGTAGGAGAGGATTCTAGCACAGATACGCAGTATTTT. This chain joins TRBV7-9 and TRBJ2-3; D gene ambiguous. Germline V gene data show CDR1 as SEHNR and CDR2 as FQNEAQ (reference sequence). V shed 1 base and J shed 0 bases, with 14 bases lying between them. The CDR3 extends over 17 amino acids. The variable domain in full, with the rest retrieved from reference TRBV7-9 and TRBJ2-3, is DTGVSQNPRHKITKRGQNVTFRCDPISEHNRLYWYRQTLGQGPEFLTYFQNEAQLEKSRLLSDRFSAERPKGSFSTLEIQRTEQGDSAMYLCASSLVGEDSSTDTQYFGPGTRLTVL.

This chain connects TRBV29-1 to TRBJ1-1; a possible D gene is TRBD1 (5 bases). Germline V gene sequence: CDR1 SQVTM, CDR2 ANQGSEA. The CDR3 consists of 15 residues. The ends were cut back, 2 bases at V and 3 bases at J, with 16 bases in the middle. CDR3 amino acids: CSVEPRGEAYTEAFF. The CDR3 nucleotides read TGCAGCGTTGAACCGCGGGGGGAGGCGTACACTGAAGCTTTCTTT.

This clonotype was counted a few times. V is TRBV6-2 or TRBV6-3 and J is TRBJ2-4, with D perhaps TRBD2 (5 bases). The CDR3 extends over 16 amino acids. V lost 6 bases to trimming and J lost 0 bases, with 15 bases between them. Looked up from germline, CDR1 is MNHEY and CDR2 is SVGEGT. In nucleotides, the CDR3 is TGTGCCAGCAGCCGAGGACGGGGAATAGCCAAAAACATTCAGTACTTC. Encoded protein: CASSRGRGIAKNIQYF.

The chain couples TRBV5-1 to TRBJ2-5; TRBD1 matches 7 bases. This CDR3 spans 15 amino acids. Per germline, CDR1 SGHRS and CDR2 YFSETQ. Losses at the gene ends were 1 base for V and 1 base for J; bases not matched to a gene: 4. CDR3 sequence: CASSLNRGSQETQYF. Written as DNA, the CDR3 is TGCGCCAGCAGCTTGAACAGGGGCAGCCAAGAGACCCAGTACTTC.

The chain carries TRBV28 and TRBJ1-5; maybe TRBD1 (6 bases). The germline V and J ends were trimmed by 7 bases and 2 bases, with 15 bases remaining between them. This CDR3 spans 15 amino acids. The germline CDR1 and CDR2 sequences are MDHEN and SYDVKM. DNA of the CDR3: TGTGCCAGCAACAACAAACAGGGAGGCAATCAGCCCCAGCATTTT. This translates into CASNNKQGGNQPQHF. Supplemented by reference TRBV28 and TRBJ1-5, the full variable domain reads DVKVTQSSRYLVKRTGEKVFLECVQDMDHENMFWYRQDPGLGLRLIYFSYDVKMKEKGDIPEGYSVSREKKERFSLILESASTNQTSMYLCASNNKQGGNQPQHFGDGTRLSIL.

The chain is built from TRBV4-2 and TRBJ2-1; 12 bases are a match to TRBD1. Looked up from germline, CDR1 is LGHNA and CDR2 is YNFKEQ. The CDR3 loop spans 15 amino acids. V lost 3 bases, J lost 8 bases, and 5 bases stayed unmatched. DNA for the CDR3: TGTGCCAGCAGCCACTTGGGACAGGGGGCGGATGAGCAGTTCTTC. Its protein is CASSHLGQGADEQFF.